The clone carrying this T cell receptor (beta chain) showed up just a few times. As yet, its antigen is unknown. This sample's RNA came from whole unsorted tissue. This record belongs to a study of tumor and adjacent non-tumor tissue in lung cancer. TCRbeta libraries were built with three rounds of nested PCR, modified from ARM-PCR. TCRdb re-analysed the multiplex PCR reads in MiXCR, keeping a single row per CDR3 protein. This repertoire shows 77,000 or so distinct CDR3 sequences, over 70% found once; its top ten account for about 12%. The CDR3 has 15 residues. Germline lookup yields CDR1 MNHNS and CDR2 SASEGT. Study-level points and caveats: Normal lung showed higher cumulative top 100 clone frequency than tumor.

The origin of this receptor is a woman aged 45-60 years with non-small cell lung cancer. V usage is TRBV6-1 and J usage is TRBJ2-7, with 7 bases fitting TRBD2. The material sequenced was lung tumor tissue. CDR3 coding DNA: TGTGCTAACAGTGAAAGAAAGCGGGGATCCTACGAGCAGTACTTC. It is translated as CANSERKRGSYEQYF.